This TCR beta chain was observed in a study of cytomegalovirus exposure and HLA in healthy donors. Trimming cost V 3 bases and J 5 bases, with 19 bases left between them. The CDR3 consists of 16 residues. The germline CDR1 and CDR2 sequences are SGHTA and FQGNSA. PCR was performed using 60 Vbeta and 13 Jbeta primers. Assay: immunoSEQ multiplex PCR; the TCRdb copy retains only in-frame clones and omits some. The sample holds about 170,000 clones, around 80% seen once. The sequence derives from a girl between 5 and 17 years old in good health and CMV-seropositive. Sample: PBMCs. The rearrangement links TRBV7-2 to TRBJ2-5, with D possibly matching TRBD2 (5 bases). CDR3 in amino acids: CASSLLMAGGGETQYF. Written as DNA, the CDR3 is TGTGCCAGCAGCTTGTTAATGGCGGGTGGAGGCGAGACCCAGTACTTC.